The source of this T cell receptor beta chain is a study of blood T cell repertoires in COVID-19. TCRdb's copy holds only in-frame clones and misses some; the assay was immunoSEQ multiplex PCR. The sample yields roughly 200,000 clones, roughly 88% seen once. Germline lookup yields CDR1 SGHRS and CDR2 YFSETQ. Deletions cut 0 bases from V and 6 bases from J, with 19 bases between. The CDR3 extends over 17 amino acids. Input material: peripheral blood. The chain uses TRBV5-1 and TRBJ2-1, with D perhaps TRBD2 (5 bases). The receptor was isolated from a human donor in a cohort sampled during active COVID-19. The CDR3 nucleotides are TGCGCCAGCAGCTTGGTCCCCCCCGGGGAAGAAGGCAATGAGCAGTTCTTC. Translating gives CASSLVPPGEEGNEQFF.